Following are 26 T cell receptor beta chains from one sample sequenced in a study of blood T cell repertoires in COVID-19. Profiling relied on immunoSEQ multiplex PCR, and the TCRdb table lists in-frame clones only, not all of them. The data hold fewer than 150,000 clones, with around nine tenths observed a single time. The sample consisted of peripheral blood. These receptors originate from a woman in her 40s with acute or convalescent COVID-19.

The CDR3 sequence is CASSPLGGAKDTQYF. The CDR3 DNA reads as TGTGCCAGCAGTCCACTCGGGGGGGCCAAAGATACGCAGTATTTT. The rearrangement joins TRBV28 to TRBJ2-3, with 8 positions matching TRBD2. Germline CDR1 reads MDHEN; CDR2 reads SYDVKM. After removal of 5 bases from V and 5 bases from J, the junction contained 9 bases not matched to a gene. The length of the CDR3 is 15 residues.

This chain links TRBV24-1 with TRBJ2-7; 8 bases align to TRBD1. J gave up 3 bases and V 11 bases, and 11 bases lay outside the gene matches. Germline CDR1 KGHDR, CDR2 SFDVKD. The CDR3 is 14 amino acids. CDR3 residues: CANMGGQASYEQYF. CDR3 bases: TGTGCCAACATGGGGGGACAGGCTAGCTACGAGCAGTACTTC.

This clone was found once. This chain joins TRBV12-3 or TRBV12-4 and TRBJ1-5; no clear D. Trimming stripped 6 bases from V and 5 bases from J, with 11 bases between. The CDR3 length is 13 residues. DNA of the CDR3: TGTGCCAGCAGGAGTACAGCTTATCAGCCCCAGCATTTT. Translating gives CASRSTAYQPQHF.

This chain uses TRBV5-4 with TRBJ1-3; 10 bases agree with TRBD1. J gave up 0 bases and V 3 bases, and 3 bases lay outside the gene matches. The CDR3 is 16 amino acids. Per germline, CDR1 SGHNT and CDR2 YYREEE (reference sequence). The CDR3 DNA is TGTGCCAGCAGCTGGGACAGGGGAGCCTCTGGAAACACCATATATTTT. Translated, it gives CASSWDRGASGNTIYF.

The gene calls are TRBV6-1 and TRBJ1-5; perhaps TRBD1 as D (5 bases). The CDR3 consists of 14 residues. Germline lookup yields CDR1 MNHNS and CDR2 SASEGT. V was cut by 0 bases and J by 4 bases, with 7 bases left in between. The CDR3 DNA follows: TGTGCCAGCAGTGAAGCGGGGGGGAATCAGCCCCAGCATTTT. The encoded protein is CASSEAGGNQPQHF.

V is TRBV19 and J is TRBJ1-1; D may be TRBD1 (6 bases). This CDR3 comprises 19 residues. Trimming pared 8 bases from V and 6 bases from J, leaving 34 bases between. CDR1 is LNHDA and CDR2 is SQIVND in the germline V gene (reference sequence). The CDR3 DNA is TGTGCCAGTCTCCCCCGATTGGGACACCCAGTGGGTAGGAGAGCTGAAGCTTTCTTT. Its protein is CASLPRLGHPVGRRAEAFF.

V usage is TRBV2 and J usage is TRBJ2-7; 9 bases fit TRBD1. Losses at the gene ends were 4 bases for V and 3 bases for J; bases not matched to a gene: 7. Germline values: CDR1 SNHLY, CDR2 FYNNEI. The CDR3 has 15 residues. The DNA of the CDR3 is TGTGCCAGCAGTGGGCCGGGACAGGGTATCTACGAGCAGTACTTC. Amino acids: CASSGPGQGIYEQYF. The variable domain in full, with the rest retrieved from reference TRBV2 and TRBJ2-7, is EPEVTQTPSHQVTQMGQEVILRCVPISNHLYFYWYRQILGQKVEFLVSFYNNEISEKSEIFDDQFSVERPDGSNFTLKIRSTKLEDSAMYFCASSGPGQGIYEQYFGPGTRLTVT.

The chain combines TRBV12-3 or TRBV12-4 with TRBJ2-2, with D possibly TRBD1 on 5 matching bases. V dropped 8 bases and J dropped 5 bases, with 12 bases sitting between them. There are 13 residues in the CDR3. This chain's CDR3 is CASRSRATGELFF. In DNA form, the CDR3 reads TGTGCCAGCCGCAGCAGGGCGACCGGGGAGCTGTTTTTT.

This chain's CDR3 is CASRPSGNLAKNIQYF. CDR3 DNA: TGTGCCAGCAGACCGTCGGGGAACCTAGCCAAAAACATTCAGTACTTC. This sequence joins TRBV3-1 (or the pseudogene TRBV3-2) and TRBJ2-4; a weak D match, TRBD2 (5 bases). Germline CDR1 and CDR2: LGHDT and YNNKEL (reference sequence). Trimming stripped 6 bases from V and 0 bases from J, with 15 bases between. The CDR3 runs to 16 residues.

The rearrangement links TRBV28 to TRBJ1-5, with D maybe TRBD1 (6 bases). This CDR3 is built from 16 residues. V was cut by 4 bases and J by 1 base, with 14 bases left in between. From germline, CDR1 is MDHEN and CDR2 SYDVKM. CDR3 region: CASSSQGGISNQPQHF. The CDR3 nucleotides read TGTGCCAGCAGTTCCCAAGGGGGAATAAGCAATCAGCCCCAGCATTTT.

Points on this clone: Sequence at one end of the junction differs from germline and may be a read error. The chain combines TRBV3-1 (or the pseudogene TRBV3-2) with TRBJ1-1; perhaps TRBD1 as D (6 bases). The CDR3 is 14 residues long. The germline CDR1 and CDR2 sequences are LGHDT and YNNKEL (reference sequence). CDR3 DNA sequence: TGTGCCAGCTGCCACAGGGAGGGGAGCACTGAAGCTTTCTTT. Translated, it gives CASCHREGSTEAFF.

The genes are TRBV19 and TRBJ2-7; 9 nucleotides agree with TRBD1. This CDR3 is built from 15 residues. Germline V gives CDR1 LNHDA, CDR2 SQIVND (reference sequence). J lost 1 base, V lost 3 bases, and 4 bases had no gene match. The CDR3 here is CASSIRTGVSYEQYF. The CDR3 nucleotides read TGTGCCAGTAGTATCCGGACAGGGGTTTCCTACGAGCAGTACTTC.

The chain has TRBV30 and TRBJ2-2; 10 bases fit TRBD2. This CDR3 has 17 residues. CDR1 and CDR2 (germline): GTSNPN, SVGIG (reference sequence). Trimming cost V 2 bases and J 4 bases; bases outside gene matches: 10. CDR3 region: CAWSRGRTSGFTGELFF. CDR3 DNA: TGTGCCTGGAGTCGGGGTAGGACTAGCGGCTTCACCGGGGAGCTGTTTTTT.

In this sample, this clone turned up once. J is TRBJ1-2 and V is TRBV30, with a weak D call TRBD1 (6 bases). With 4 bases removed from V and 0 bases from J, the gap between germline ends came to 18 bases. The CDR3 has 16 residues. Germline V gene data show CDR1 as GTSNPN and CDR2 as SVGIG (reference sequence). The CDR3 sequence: CAWIPIQGLANYGYTF. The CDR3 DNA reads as TGTGCCTGGATACCGATACAGGGATTGGCTAACTATGGCTACACCTTC.

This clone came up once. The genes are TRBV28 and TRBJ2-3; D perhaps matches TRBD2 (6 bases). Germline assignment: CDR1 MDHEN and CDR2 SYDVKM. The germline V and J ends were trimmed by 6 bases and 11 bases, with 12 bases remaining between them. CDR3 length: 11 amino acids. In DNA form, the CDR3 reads TGTGCCAGCAGCTCGGGGGATCAGCAGTATTTT. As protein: CASSSGDQQYF.

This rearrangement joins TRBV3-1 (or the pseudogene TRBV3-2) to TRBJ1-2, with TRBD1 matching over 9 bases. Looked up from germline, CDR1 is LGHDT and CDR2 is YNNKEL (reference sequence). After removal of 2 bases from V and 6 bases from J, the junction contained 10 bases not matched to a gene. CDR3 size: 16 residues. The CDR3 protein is CASSQWPRTGGNGYTF. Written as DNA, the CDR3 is TGTGCCAGCAGCCAATGGCCCAGAACAGGGGGCAATGGCTACACCTTC.

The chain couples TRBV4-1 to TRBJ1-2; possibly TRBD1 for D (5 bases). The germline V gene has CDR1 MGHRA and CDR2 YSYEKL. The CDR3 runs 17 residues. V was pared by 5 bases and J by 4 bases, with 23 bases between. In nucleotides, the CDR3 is TGCGCCAGCAGCTCCCCCCCGTCCCAACCCCAGGGCTATGGCTACACCTTC. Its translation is CASSSPPSQPQGYGYTF.

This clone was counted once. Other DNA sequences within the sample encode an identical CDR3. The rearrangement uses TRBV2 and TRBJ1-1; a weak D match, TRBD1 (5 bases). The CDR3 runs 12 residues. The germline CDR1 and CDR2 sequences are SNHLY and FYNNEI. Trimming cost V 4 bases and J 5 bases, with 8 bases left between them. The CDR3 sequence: CASSVRGTEAFF. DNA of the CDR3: TGTGCCAGCAGTGTAAGGGGTACTGAAGCTTTCTTT. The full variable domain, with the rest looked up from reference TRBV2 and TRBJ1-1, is EPEVTQTPSHQVTQMGQEVILRCVPISNHLYFYWYRQILGQKVEFLVSFYNNEISEKSEIFDDQFSVERPDGSNFTLKIRSTKLEDSAMYFCASSVRGTEAFFGQGTRLTVV.

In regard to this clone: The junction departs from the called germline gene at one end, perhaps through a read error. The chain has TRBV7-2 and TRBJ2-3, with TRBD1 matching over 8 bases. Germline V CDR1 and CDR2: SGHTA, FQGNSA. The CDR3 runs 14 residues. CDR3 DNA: TGTGCCAGCAGCTTAGCGTCAGGGACAGGTACGCAGTATTTT. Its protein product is CASSLASGTGTQYF.

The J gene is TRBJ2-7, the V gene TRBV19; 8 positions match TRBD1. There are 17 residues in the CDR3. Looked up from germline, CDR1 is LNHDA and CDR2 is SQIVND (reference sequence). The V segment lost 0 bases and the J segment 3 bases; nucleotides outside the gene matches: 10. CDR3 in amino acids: CASSIDGAGGSFYEQYF. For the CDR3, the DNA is TGTGCCAGTAGTATAGATGGGGCAGGGGGCTCCTTCTACGAGCAGTACTTC.

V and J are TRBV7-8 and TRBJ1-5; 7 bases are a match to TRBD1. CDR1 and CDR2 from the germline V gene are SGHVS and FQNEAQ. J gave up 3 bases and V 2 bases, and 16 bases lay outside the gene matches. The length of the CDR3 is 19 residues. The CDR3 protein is CASSLSRRLRGQDNQPQHF. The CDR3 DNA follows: TGTGCCAGCAGCTTATCACGACGCCTAAGGGGGCAGGACAATCAGCCCCAGCATTTT. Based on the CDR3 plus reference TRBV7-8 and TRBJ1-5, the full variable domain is GAGVSQSPRYKVAKRGQDVALRCDPISGHVSLFWYQQALGQGPEFLTYFQNEAQLDKSGLPSDRFFAERPEGSVSTLKIQRTQQEDSAVYLCASSLSRRLRGQDNQPQHFGDGTRLSIL.

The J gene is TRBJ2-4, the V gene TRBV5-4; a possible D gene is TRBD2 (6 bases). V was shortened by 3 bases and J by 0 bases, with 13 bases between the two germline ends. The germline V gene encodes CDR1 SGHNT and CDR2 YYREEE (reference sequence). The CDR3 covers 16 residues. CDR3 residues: CASSSGAGLAKNIQYF. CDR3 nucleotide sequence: TGTGCCAGCAGCTCTGGAGCGGGTCTAGCCAAAAACATTCAGTACTTC.

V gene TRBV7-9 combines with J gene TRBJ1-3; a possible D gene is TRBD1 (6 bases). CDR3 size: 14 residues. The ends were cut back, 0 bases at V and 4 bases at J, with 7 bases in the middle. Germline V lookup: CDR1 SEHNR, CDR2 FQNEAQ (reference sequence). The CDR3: CASSLAGTGNTIYF. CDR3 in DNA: TGTGCCAGCAGCTTAGCAGGGACAGGAAACACCATATATTTT.

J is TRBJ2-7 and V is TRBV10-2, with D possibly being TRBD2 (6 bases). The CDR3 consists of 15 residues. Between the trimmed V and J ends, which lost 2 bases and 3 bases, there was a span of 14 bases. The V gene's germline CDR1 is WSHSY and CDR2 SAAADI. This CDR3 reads CASSELASVLYEQYF. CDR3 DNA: TGCGCCAGCAGTGAGCTGGCTAGCGTGCTCTACGAGCAGTACTTC.

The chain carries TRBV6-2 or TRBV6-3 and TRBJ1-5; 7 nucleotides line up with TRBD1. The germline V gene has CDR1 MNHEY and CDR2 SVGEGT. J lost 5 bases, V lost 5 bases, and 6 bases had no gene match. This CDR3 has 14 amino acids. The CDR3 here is CASSKGTAHQPQHF. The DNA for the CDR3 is TGTGCCAGCAGTAAAGGGACAGCCCATCAGCCCCAGCATTTT.

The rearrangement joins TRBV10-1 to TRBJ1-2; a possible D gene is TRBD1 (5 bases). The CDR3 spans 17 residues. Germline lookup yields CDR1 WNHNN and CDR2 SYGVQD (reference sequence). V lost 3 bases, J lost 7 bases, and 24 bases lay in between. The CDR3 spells CASSERRERRRIGGYTF. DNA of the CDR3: TGCGCCAGCAGTGAACGCAGGGAACGTAGGCGAATCGGTGGCTACACCTTC.